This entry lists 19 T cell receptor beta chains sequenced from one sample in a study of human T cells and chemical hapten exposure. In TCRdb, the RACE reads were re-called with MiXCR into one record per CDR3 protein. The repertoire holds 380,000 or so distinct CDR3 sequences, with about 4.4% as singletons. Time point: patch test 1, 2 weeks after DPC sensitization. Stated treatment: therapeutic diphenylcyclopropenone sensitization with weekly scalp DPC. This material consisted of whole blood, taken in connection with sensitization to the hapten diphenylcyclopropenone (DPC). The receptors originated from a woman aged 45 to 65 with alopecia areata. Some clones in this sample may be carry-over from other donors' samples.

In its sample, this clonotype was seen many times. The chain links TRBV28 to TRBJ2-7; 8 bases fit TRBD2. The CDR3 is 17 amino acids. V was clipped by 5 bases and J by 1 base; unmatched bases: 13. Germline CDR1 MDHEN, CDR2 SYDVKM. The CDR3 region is CASSVFGLAGKSYEQYF. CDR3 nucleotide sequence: TGTGCCAGCAGTGTGTTTGGGTTAGCGGGGAAATCCTACGAGCAGTACTTC.

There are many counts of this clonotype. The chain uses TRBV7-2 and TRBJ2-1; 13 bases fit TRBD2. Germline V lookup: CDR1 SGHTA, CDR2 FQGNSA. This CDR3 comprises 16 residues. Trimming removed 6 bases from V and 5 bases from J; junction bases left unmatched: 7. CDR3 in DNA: TGTGCCAGCAGGTCCACTAGCGGGGGGGCCCACAATGAGCAGTTCTTC. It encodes CASRSTSGGAHNEQFF.

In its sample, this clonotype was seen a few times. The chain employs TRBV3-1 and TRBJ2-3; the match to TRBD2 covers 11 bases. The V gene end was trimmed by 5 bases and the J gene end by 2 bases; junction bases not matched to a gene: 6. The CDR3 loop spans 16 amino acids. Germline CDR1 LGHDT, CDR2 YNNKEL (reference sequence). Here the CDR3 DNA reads TGTGCCAGCAGCTGGACTAGCGGGCCATTCACAGATACGCAGTATTTT. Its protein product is CASSWTSGPFTDTQYF.

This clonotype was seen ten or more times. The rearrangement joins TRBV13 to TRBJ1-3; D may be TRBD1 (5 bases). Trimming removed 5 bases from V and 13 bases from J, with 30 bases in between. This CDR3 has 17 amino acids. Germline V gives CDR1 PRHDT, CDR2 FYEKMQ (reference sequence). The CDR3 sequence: CASSHTLGTLETLSIYF. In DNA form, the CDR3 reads TGTGCCAGCAGCCATACACTAGGGACCCTGGAAACACTTTCGATATATTTT.

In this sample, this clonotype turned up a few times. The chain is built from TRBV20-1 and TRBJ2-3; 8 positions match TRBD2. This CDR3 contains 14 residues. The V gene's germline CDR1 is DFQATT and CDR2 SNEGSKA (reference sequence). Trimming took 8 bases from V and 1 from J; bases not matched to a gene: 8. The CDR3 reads CSYNSGERTDTQYF. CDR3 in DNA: TGCAGTTATAATAGCGGGGAGCGCACAGATACGCAGTATTTT.

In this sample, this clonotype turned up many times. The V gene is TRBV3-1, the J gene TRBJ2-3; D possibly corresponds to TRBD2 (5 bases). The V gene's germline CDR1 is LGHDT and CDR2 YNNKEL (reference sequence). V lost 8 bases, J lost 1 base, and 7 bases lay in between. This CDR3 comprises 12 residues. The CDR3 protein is CASGSRTDTQYF. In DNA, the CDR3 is TGTGCCAGCGGGAGCCGCACAGATACGCAGTATTTT.

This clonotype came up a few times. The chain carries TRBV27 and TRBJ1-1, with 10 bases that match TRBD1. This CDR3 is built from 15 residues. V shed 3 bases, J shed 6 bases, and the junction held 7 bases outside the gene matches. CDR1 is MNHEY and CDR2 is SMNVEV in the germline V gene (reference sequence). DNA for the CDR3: TGTGCCAGCAGTTTTCGCTCGACAGGGGGCTCTGAAGCTTTCTTT. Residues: CASSFRSTGGSEAFF.

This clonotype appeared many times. For the CDR3, the DNA is TGTGCCAGCAGCTCGGGACAGCTAAATGAAAAACTGTTTTTT. As protein: CASSSGQLNEKLFF. The chain has TRBV7-9 and TRBJ1-4; 7 bases are shared with TRBD1. The CDR3 covers 14 residues. With V trimmed by 4 bases and J by 5 bases, 4 bases remained unmatched. Germline V gene data show CDR1 as SEHNR and CDR2 as FQNEAQ (reference sequence).

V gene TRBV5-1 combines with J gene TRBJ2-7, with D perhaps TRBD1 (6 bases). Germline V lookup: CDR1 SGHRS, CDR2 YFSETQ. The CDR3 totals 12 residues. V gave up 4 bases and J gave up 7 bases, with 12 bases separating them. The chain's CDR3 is CASSQGLREQYF. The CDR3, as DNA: TGCGCCAGCAGCCAGGGGCTAAGGGAGCAGTACTTC.

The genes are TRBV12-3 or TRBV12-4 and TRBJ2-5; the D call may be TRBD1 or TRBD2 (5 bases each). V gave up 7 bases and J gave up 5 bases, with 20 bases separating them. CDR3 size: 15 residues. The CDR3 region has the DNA TGTGCCAGCACTCCCCCGGGACCAGAGGGGGAGACCCAGTACTTC. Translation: CASTPPGPEGETQYF.

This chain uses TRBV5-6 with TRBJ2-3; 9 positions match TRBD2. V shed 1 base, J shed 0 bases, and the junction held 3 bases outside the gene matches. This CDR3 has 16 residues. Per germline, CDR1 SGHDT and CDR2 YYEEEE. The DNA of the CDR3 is TGTGCCAGCAGCTTGTTTACTAGCGGGAGCACAGATACGCAGTATTTT. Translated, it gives CASSLFTSGSTDTQYF. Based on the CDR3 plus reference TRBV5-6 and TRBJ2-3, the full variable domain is DAGVTQSPTHLIKTRGQQVTLRCSPKSGHDTVSWYQQALGQGPQFIFQYYEEEERQRGNFPDRFSGHQFPNYSSELNVNALLLGDSALYLCASSLFTSGSTDTQYFGPGTRLTVL.

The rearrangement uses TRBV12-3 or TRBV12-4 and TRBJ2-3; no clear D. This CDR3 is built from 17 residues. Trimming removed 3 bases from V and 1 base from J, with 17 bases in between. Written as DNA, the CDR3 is TGTGCCAGCAGTTTGATTCGAGTAGCCGGACGCACAGATACGCAGTATTTT. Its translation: CASSLIRVAGRTDTQYF.

CDR3 in amino acids: CASTIGTFHNEQFF. Written as DNA, the CDR3 is TGTGCCAGCACCATAGGGACCTTCCACAATGAGCAGTTCTTC. The V gene is TRBV28, the J gene TRBJ2-1; D is tentatively TRBD1 or TRBD2 (5 bases each). This CDR3 is 14 amino acids long. V lost 7 bases, J lost 5 bases, and 15 bases lay in between. Germline CDR1 MDHEN, CDR2 SYDVKM.

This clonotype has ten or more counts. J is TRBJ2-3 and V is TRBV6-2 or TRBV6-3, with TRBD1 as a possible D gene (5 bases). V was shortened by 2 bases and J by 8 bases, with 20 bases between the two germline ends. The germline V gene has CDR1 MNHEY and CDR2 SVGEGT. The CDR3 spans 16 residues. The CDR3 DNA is TGTGCCAGCAGTTACAAGCCTAGGACAACCGACTTTACGCAGTATTTT. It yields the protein CASSYKPRTTDFTQYF.

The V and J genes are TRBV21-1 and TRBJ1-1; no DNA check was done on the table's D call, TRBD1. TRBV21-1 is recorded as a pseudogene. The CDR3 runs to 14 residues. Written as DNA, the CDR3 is TGTGCCAGCAGCACCAGACCCCCGGACACTGAAGCTTTCTTT. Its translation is CASSTRPPDTEAFF.

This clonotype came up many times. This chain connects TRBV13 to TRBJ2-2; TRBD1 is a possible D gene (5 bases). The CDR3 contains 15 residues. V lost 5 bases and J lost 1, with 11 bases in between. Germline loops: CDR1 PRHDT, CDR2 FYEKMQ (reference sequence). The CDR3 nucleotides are TGTGCCAGCAGCCCAGGGCATTTGAACACCGGGGAGCTGTTTTTT. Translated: CASSPGHLNTGELFF.

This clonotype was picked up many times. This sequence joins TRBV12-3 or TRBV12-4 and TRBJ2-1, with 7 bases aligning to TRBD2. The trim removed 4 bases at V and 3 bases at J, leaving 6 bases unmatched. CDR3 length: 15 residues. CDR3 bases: TGTGCCAGCAGTTCCAATCTAGCGGTCTACAATGAGCAGTTCTTC. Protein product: CASSSNLAVYNEQFF.

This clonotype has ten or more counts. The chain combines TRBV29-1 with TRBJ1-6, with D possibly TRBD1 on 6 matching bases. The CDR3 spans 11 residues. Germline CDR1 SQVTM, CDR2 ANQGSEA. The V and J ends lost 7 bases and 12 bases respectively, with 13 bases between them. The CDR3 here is CSGGEGGPLHF. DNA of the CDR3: TGCAGCGGGGGGGAAGGGGGACCCCTCCACTTT.

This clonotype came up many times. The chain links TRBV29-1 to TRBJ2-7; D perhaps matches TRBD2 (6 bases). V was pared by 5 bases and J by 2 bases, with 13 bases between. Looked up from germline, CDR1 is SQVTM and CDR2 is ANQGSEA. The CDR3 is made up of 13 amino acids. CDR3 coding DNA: TGCAGCGTTCGCGGGACTCTGGCCTACGAGCAGTACTTC. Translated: CSVRGTLAYEQYF.